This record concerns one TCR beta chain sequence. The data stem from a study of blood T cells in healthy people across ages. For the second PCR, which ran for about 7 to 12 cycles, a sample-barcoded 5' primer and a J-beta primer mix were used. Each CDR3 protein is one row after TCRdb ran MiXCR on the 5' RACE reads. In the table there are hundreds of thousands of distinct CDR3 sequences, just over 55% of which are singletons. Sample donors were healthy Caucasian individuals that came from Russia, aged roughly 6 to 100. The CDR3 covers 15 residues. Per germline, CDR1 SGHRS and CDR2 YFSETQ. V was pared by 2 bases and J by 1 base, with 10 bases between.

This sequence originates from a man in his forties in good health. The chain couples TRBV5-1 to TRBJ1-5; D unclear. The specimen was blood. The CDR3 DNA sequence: TGCGCCAGCAGCTTTATAGGAGGAAGCAATCAGCCCCAGCATTTT. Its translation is CASSFIGGSNQPQHF.